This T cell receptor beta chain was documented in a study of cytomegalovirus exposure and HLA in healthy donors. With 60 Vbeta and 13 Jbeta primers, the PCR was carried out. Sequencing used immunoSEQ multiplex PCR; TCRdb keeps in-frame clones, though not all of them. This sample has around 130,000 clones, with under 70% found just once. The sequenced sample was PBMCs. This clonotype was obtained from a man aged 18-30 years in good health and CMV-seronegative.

The CDR3 DNA sequence: TGTGCCAGCAGGCCCTGGGGGGATGGCTACACCTTC. This sequence encodes CASRPWGDGYTF. The rearrangement uses TRBV6-5 and TRBJ1-2, with D perhaps TRBD1 (5 bases). The CDR3 consists of 12 residues. Trimming cost V 6 bases and J 6 bases, with 11 bases left between them. Germline CDR1 reads MNHEY; CDR2 reads SVGAGI.